A selection of T cell receptor beta chains follows, all from one sample in a study of identifying expanded T cells in peripheral blood. TCRdb keeps only in-frame clones here, not all; method: immunoSEQ multiplex PCR. The sample yields approximately 100,000 clones, roughly 91% seen once. The sequencing sample was made of blood. The receptors come from a person aged 18 to 75 in good health. The CDR3 runs from the conserved cysteine through the conserved F or W.

TRBV6-4	TRBJ1-1	CASSEATGGSEAFF
TRBV29-1	TRBJ2-7	CSVDLGLYEQYF
TRBV11-2	TRBJ1-2	CASFSGGPGYTF
TRBV11-3	TRBJ1-1	CASGGSPNTEAFF
TRBV5-1	NA	CASSREGFGTYEQYF
TRBV7-6	TRBJ1-6	CASSPSGVYNSPLHF
TRBV27	TRBJ2-4	CASSLQGAGVFIQYF
TRBV27	TRBJ1-1	CASRPRMRPRNTEAFF
TRBV6-5	TRBJ2-7	CASSYPSGGGYEQYF
TRBV6-6	TRBJ1-2	CASSYWRGALYGYTF
TRBV18	TRBJ1-1	CASSPGGNTEAFF
TRBV7-9	TRBJ1-2	CASSLANSYGYTF
TRBV9	TRBJ2-5	CASSGRASGGETQYF
TRBV5-1	TRBJ1-4	CASSGRLDEKLFF
TRBV7-6	TRBJ2-2	CASSSGRTNTGELFF
TRBV6-5	TRBJ1-5	CASRRDSYQPQHF
TRBV6-6	TRBJ1-1	CASGDPPNTEAFF
TRBV4-3	TRBJ2-3	CASSQRQKETQYF
TRBV19	TRBJ1-4	CASSLGQGRGTNEKLFF
TRBV5-4	TRBJ1-6	CASSSWGPDFSPLHF
TRBV11-2	TRBJ1-2	CASSLVGVF
TRBV10-3	TRBJ2-3	CAISDSRGADTQYF
TRBV10-1	TRBJ2-7	CASSEQDRGEQYF
TRBV7-9	TRBJ1-4	CASSLQGAKGEKLFF
TRBV27	TRBJ2-7	CASTEGQGYEQYF
TRBV6-1	TRBJ1-1	CAISKGDTEAFF
TRBV5-6	TRBJ1-2	CASGWGSGGGYTF
TRBV28	TRBJ1-2	CASSFPPGEGYTF
TRBV27	TRBJ1-1	CASSYRDASAEAFF
TRBV7-9	TRBJ1-6	CASSFFDGRNSPLHF
TRBV11-2	TRBJ1-2	CASASGVGYTF
TRBV10-3	TRBJ2-1	CAISTQSGDAYNEQFF
TRBV5-8	TRBJ2-2	CASSSEDRGDTGELFF
TRBV19	TRBJ1-5	CASSILDRGNQPQHF
TRBV5-1	TRBJ2-5	CASSVAGSQETQYF
TRBV5-4	TRBJ2-1	CASSPLAGAYNEQFF
TRBV2	TRBJ1-2	CASSSSDRPSYGYTF
TRBV6-1	TRBJ2-5	CASSRRTGEETQYF
TRBV9	TRBJ1-2	CASSPQLITYGYTF
TRBV5-6	TRBJ1-2	CASSYGTAGYTF
TRBV7-9	TRBJ2-3	CASSLGSSPDTQYF
TRBV15	TRBJ2-1	CATSPGWGYNEQFF
TRBV9	TRBJ2-1	CASSVDSPNNEQFF
TRBV2	TRBJ2-5	CASSESPGETQYF
TRBV28	TRBJ2-3	CASSLGGGAKDTQYF
TRBV4-1	TRBJ2-7	CASSPQPGGPYEQYF
TRBV28	TRBJ2-7	CASSPGQSYEQYF
TRBV5-1	TRBJ1-6	CASSLGGFSYNSPLHF
TRBV11-2	TRBJ2-7	CASSPIGQGQQYF
TRBV28	TRBJ2-5	CASTDTGTRETQYF
TRBV7-2	TRBJ2-2	CASSFGLAGDTGELFF
TRBV5-6	TRBJ2-3	CASSTGLAGYRTDTQYF
TRBV9	TRBJ2-2	CASSGGDTGELFF
TRBV29-1	TRBJ1-2	CSAGQNYGYTF
TRBV7-2	TRBJ2-5	CASSFSRQGHWSQYF